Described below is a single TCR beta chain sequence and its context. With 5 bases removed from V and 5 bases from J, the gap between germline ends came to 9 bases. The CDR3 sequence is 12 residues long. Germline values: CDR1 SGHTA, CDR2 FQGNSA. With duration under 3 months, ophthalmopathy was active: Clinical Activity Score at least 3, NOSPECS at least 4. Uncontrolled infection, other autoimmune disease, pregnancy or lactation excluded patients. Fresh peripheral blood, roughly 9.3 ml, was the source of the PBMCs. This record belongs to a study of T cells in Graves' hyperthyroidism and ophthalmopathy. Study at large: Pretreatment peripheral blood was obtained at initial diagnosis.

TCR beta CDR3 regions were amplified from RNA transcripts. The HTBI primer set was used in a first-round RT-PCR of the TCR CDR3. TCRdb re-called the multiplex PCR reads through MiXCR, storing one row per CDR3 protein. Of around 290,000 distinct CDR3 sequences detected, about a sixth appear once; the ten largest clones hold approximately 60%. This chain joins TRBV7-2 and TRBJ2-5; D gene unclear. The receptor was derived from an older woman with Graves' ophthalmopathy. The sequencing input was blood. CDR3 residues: CASSKFRETQYF. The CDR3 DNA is TGTGCCAGCAGCAAATTTCGGGAGACCCAGTACTTC.